This T cell receptor (beta chain) is from a study of T and B cells in COVID-19 patients. Regarding this clonotype: Its specificity is not known.

Findings and limits, study-wide: Early severe-case samples and blood from mildly ill patients during symptoms were in short supply. Patients with COVID-19 reportedly showed strongly skewed T cell receptor beta variable and joining gene usage.

BIOMED2 TRB-A/B primer pools were used in multiplex TRB PCR. One entry per CDR3 protein, called by TCRdb with MiXCR from the multiplex PCR reads. The repertoire holds 13,000 to 15,000 distinct CDR3 sequences, with roughly 27% as singletons. Each TRB amplification used roughly 240-550 ng of genomic DNA from blood. The TCR sequence derives from a human donor who had recovered from COVID-19. Sequenced: blood.

As DNA, the CDR3 is TGTGCCAGCAGCCCCCCGAACGGGGGACTCTATGGCTACACCTTC. This codes for CASSPPNGGLYGYTF. V usage is TRBV5-5 and J usage is TRBJ1-2; possible D gene TRBD1, 5 bases. The length of the CDR3 is 15 residues. Germline V gene lookup returns CDR1 SGHKS and CDR2 YYEKEE (reference sequence). Trimming took 4 bases from V and 4 from J, leaving 17 bases between them.